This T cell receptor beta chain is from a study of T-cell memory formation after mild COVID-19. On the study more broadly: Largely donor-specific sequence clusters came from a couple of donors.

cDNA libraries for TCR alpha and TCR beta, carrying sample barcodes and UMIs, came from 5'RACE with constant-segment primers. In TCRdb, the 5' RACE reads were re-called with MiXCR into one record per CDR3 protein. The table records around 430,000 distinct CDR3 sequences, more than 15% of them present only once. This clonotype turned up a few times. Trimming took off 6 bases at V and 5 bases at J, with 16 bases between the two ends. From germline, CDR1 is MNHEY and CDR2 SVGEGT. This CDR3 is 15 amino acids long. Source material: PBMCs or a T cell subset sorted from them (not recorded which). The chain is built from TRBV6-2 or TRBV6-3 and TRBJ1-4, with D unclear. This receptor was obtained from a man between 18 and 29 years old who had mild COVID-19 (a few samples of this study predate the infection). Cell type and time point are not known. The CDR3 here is CASSLLWTLNEKLFF. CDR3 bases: TGTGCCAGCAGCCTCCTGTGGACCTTGAATGAAAAACTGTTTTTT.